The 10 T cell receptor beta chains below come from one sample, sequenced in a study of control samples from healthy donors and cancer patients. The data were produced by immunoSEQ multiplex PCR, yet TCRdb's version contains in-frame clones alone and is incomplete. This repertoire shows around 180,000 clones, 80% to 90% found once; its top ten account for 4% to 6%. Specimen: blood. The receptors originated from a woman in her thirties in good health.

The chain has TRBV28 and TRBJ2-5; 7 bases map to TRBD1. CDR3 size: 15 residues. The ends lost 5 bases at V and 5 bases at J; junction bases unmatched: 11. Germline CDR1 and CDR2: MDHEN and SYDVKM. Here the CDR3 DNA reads TGTGCCAGCAGTGCAACCTCGACAGGGTGGGAGACCCAGTACTTC. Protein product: CASSATSTGWETQYF.

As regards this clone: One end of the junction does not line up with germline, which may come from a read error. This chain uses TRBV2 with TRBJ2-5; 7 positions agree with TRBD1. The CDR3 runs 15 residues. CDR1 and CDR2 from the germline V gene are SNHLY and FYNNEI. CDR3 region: CASRATGKGQETQYF. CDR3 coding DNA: TGTGCTAGCAGGGCGACAGGGAAGGGCCAAGAGACCCAGTACTTC.

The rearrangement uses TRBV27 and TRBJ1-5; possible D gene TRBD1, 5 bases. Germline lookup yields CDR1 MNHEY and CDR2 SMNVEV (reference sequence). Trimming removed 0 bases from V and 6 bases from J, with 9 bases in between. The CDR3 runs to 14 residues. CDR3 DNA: TGTGCCAGCAGTTTATCGGGGGGTACTCAGCCCCAGCATTTT. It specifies CASSLSGGTQPQHF.

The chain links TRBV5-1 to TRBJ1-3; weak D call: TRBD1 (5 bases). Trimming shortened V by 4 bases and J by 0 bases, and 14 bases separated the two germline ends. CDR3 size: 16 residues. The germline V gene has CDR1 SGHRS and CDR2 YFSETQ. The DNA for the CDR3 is TGCGCCAGCAGCGCTGGGACGGGAAACTCTGGAAACACCATATATTTT. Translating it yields CASSAGTGNSGNTIYF.

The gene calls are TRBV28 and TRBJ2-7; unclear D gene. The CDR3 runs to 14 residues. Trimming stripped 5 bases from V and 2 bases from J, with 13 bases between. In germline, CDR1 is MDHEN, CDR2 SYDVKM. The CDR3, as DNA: TGTGCCAGCAGTCCCAGACACTTGACCTACGAGCAGTACTTC. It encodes CASSPRHLTYEQYF.

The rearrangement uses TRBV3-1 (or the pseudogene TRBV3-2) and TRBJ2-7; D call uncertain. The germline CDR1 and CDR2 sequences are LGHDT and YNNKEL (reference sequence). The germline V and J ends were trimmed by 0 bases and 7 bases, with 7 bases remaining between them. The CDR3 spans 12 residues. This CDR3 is CASSQDRREQYF. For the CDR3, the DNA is TGTGCCAGCAGCCAAGATCGCCGGGAGCAGTACTTC.

CDR3 amino acids: CASSQGTAIRNTEAFF. CDR3 coding DNA: TGTGCCAGCAGCCAAGGCACAGCTATAAGGAACACTGAAGCTTTCTTT. The chain joins TRBV3-1 (or the pseudogene TRBV3-2) to TRBJ1-1, with unresolved D. Trimming removed 1 base from V and 1 base from J, with 13 bases in between. This CDR3 has 16 amino acids. Germline V gene sequence: CDR1 LGHDT, CDR2 YNNKEL (reference sequence).

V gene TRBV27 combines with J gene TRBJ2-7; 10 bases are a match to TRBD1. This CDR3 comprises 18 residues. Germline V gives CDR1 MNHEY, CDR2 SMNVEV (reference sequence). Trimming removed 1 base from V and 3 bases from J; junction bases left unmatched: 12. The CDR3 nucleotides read TGTGCCAGCAGTTTATTAGGACAGGGGGACGGGAGGGGCTACGAGCAGTACTTC. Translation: CASSLLGQGDGRGYEQYF.

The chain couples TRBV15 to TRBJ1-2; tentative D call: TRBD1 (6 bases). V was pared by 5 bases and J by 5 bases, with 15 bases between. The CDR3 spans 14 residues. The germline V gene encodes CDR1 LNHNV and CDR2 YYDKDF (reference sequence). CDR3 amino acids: CATSSRTAMYGYTF. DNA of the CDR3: TGTGCCACCAGCTCCCGGACAGCGATGTATGGCTACACCTTC.

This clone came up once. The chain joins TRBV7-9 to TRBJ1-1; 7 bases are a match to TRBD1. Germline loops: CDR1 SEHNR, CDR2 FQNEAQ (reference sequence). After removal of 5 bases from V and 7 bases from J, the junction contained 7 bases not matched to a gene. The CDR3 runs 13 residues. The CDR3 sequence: CASSQWGQYEAFF. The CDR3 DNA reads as TGTGCCAGCAGCCAATGGGGACAGTATGAAGCTTTCTTT.